This T cell receptor beta chain was captured in a study of CD8 T cells in ankylosing spondylitis. In TCRdb, the 5' RACE reads were re-called with MiXCR into one record per CDR3 protein. The profile shows 250,000 to 300,000 distinct CDR3 sequences, 20% of them singletons. Germline-derived CDR1 and CDR2 are SGHTA and FQGNSA. The CDR3 totals 15 residues. J was trimmed by 5 bases and V by 5 bases; bases with no gene match: 10. The sample taken for sequencing was blood, either unsorted or a sorted T cell fraction (not recorded which). This clonotype originated in a male donor with ankylosing spondylitis or in good health (not recorded which). The rearrangement links TRBV7-2 to TRBJ2-5; 8 bases fit TRBD1. CDR3 sequence: CASSARQGSGETQYF. DNA for the CDR3: TGTGCCAGCAGCGCCAGACAGGGGTCGGGCGAGACCCAGTACTTC.